This paragraph reports one TCR beta chain. TCRdb's copy holds only in-frame clones and misses some; the assay was immunoSEQ multiplex PCR. Of approximately 14,000 clones in the sample, about 80% are singletons; the top ten hold about 13%. This specimen belongs to a study of technical replicates of blood from several donors. The CDR3 runs to 13 residues. Sequenced input: PBMCs. The chain is built from TRBV21-1 and TRBJ1-2; the table calls TRBD1, which could not be checked here. TRBV21-1 is assigned pseudogene status. The source is a human donor in good health. The CDR3 coding sequence is TGTGCCAGCAGCAAACTGGCAGGGGATGGCTACACCTTC. Translation gives CASSKLAGDGYTF.